A selection of T cell receptor beta chains follows, all from one sample in a study of CD8 T cells in Susac syndrome. From the immunoSEQ multiplex PCR reads, TCRdb called clonotypes with MiXCR, one entry per CDR3 protein. The sample lists some 150,000 distinct CDR3 sequences, 95% occurring once. The source material was CD4+ T cells from PBMCs. These receptors all come from a human donor with Susac syndrome. Each CDR3 is given with its conserved first and last residue. Each record gives: D gene, clone size, J gene, V gene, CDR3 DNA, CDR3 protein. The D gene is left open where the match is weak. A row's size may be missing; if present it is once, few, many or a size class.

>TRBD2|.|TRBJ2-7|TRBV7-2
TGTGCCAGCAGCTACGGGAGGGCTTACGAGCAGTACTTC
CASSYGRAYEQYF
>TRBD1|.|TRBJ1-1|TRBV3-1
TGTGCCAGCAGCCAAGTTAGGACAGGGAAGCCTGAAGCTTTCTTT
CASSQVRTGKPEAFF
>.|.|TRBJ2-3|TRBV25-1
TGTGCCAGCAGAAAGGAAGGCACAGATACGCAGTATTTT
CASRKEGTDTQYF
>.|.|TRBJ2-1|TRBV6-5
TGTGCCAGCAGTTGGGACCGAAGCAACAATGAGCAGTTCTTC
CASSWDRSNNEQFF
>.|once|TRBJ2-3|TRBV5-1
TGCGCCAGCAGCTTGGGGACAGCGGCGGGCACAGATACGCAGTATTTT
CASSLGTAAGTDTQYF
>.|.|TRBJ2-1|TRBV20-1
TGCAGTGCTAGTCGGTTGCCTAGCTCCTACAATGAGCAGTTCTTC
CSASRLPSSYNEQFF
>.|.|TRBJ1-2|TRBV2
TGTGCCAGCAGCCCCGGGGCTGGCTACACCTTC
CASSPGAGYTF
>TRBD1|once|TRBJ2-7|TRBV15
TGTGCCACCGGCCAAGGGGGACAGGGGGCTGGTGAGCAGTACTTC
CATGQGGQGAGEQYF
>.|.|TRBJ2-7|TRBV9
TGTGCCAGCAGCGTACGACAGGGAGGAGGCGACGAGCAGTACTTC
CASSVRQGGGDEQYF
>TRBD2|.|TRBJ2-3|TRBV2
TGTGCCGCAGCGGGGGGCCCAGATACGCAGTATTTT
CAAAGGPDTQYF
>.|.|TRBJ2-3|TRBV30
TGTGCCTGGAGACCTTCCTCCAGGACGCAGTATTTT
CAWRPSSRTQYF
>.|few|TRBJ2-3|TRBV7-2
TGTGCCAGCAGCTTGGAGTGGGGCACAGACACGCAGTATTTT
CASSLEWGTDTQYF
>.|.|TRBJ1-1|TRBV25-1
TGTGCCAGCACCGGACAGACGAACACTGAAGCTTTCTTT
CASTGQTNTEAFF
>TRBD2|.|TRBJ2-7|TRBV28
TGTGCCAGCAGTGGGGGAGGGAACTACGAGCAGTACTTC
CASSGGGNYEQYF
>TRBD1|.|TRBJ1-5|TRBV15
TGTGCCACCAGCAAGTCTGGACAGGGTTTCAATCAGCCCCAGCATTTT
CATSKSGQGFNQPQHF
>TRBD2|.|TRBJ2-1|TRBV7-8
TGTGCCAGCAGCCAAACTACCTTAGCGGGGGGCCGATACAATGAGCAGTTCTTC
CASSQTTLAGGRYNEQFF
>TRBD1|.|TRBJ2-1|TRBV30
TGTGCCTGGAGTTCCAGACAGGGGGATTACAATGAGCAGTTCTTC
CAWSSRQGDYNEQFF
>TRBD2|.|TRBJ2-1|TRBV12-3/TRBV12-4
TGTGCCAGCGAACTAGCGGGAGGAAAGGATGAGCAGTTCTTC
CASELAGGKDEQFF
>.|.|TRBJ2-5|TRBV30
TGTGCCTGGAGTGTAGGGCGGCAGACCCAGTACTTC
CAWSVGRQTQYF
>.|.|TRBJ2-3|TRBV5-6
TGTGCCAGCAGCTTGGTGGGGGAAGCAGATACGCAGTATTTT
CASSLVGEADTQYF
>.|.|TRBJ2-7|TRBV7-8
TGTGCCAGCAGCTTAGGAGGTAGGGACTCCTACGAGCAGTACTTC
CASSLGGRDSYEQYF
>.|.|TRBJ2-3|TRBV30
TGTGCCTGGAGTATACAGGACGGAGATACGCAGTATTTT
CAWSIQDGDTQYF
>TRBD2|.|TRBJ2-7|TRBV6-4
TGTGCCAGCAGTGACGATAGTAGCGGGAGTCACGAGCAGTACTTC
CASSDDSSGSHEQYF
>.|.|TRBJ2-1|TRBV18
TGTGCCAGCGCTGACAGGAAGCAGTTCTTC
CASADRKQFF
>.|.|TRBJ1-5|TRBV2
TGTGCCAGTACACAAGGACCGTCGAATCAGCCCCAGCATTTT
CASTQGPSNQPQHF
>.|.|TRBJ2-2|TRBV9
TGTGCCAGCAGCCGAGGGTTGGGGGACTACACCGGGGAGCTGTTTTTT
CASSRGLGDYTGELFF
>.|.|TRBJ1-5|TRBV19
TGTGCCAGTAGTATTCAGAATTATCAGCCCCAGCATTTT
CASSIQNYQPQHF
>TRBD1|.|TRBJ1-6|TRBV10-3
TGTGCCATCAGCGGAGACAGGGGCTCCTATAATTCACCCCTCCACTTT
CAISGDRGSYNSPLHF
>TRBD2|.|TRBJ2-1|TRBV4-3
TGCGCCAGCAGCCGAGAATTAGCGGGTGAGCAGTTCTTC
CASSRELAGEQFF
>.|once|TRBJ1-4|TRBV7-9
TGTGCCAGCAGCTCAGAGGGATGGGCTCACCTGTTTTTT
CASSSEGWAHLFF
>.|few|TRBJ2-5|TRBV3-1
TGTGCCAGCAGCCAAGTAGTGGAGACCCAGTACTTC
CASSQVVETQYF
>.|.|TRBJ2-1|TRBV5-4
TGTGCCAGCAGCCGGGCCGCTACTAACTACAATGAGCAGTTCTTC
CASSRAATNYNEQFF
>.|once|TRBJ1-1|TRBV28
TGTGCCAGCAGCCTCAGTGGGAGGGCTTTCTTT
CASSLSGRAFF
>.|.|TRBJ1-5|TRBV12-3/TRBV12-4
TGTGCCAGCAGTTTAGCGGTTCCCCCCCAGCATTTT
CASSLAVPPQHF
>.|.|TRBJ1-2|TRBV15
TGTGCCACCAGCGTAAGAAATTATGGCTACACCTTC
CATSVRNYGYTF
>.|once|TRBJ2-4|TRBV20-1
TGCAGTGCTAGAGATCGGTCCCCCGGGATCCTTCAGTACTTC
CSARDRSPGILQYF
>.|.|TRBJ2-3|TRBV11-3
TGTGCCAGCAGCTCGGGGGCGTTCACAGATACGCAGTATTTT
CASSSGAFTDTQYF
>.|.|TRBJ2-1|TRBV7-9
TGTGCCAGCAGCCGTGGACCCTACAATGAGCAGTTCTTC
CASSRGPYNEQFF
>.|.|TRBJ2-7|TRBV12-3/TRBV12-4
TGTGCCAGCAGTTTATCCAGGGATGCATACGAGCAGTACTTC
CASSLSRDAYEQYF
>.|.|TRBJ1-6|TRBV3-1
TGTGCCAGCAGCCAAGTGGAGGGGAGTTCACCCCTCCACTTT
CASSQVEGSSPLHF
>.|.|TRBJ1-5|TRBV28
TGTGCCAGCAGTTTACTTAGGACAGTTAGCAATCAGCCCCAGCATTTT
CASSLLRTVSNQPQHF
>.|.|TRBJ2-3|TRBV20-1
TGCAGTGCTAGTGACAGCGCCAGCACAGATACGCAGTATTTT
CSASDSASTDTQYF
>TRBD1|.|TRBJ2-5|TRBV28
TGTGCCAGCATATCTTCAGGACAGGGCTTCGGGACCCAGTACTTC
CASISSGQGFGTQYF
>.|.|TRBJ1-1|TRBV29-1
TGCAGCGTTCAGGGGAGAAGTAACACTGAAGCTTTCTTT
CSVQGRSNTEAFF
>TRBD2|.|TRBJ2-7|TRBV6-5
TGTGCCAGCAGTTACGGAGGTAGCGGGCAGCCCTACGAGCAGTACTTC
CASSYGGSGQPYEQYF
>.|.|TRBJ2-1|TRBV30
TGTGCCTGGAGTACGGGTGATGAGCAGTTCTTC
CAWSTGDEQFF
>.|few|TRBJ1-1|TRBV28
TGTGCCAGCAGTTTAGCCGGGTCCACTGAAGCTTTCTTT
CASSLAGSTEAFF
>.|.|TRBJ2-1|TRBV20-1
TGCAGTGCTAGAGTAGGTAGCAGGGAGCAGTTCTTC
CSARVGSREQFF
>TRBD1|.|TRBJ1-2|TRBV29-1
TGCAGCGTTGAAACGTGGGGGAGACAGGGGGAGTTTCGGAGGTTTGGCTACACCTTC
CSVETWGRQGEFRRFGYTF
>TRBD2|.|TRBJ2-1|TRBV20-1
TGCAGTGCTAGAGGTCTAGCGGGAGCCGATGAGCAGTTCTTC
CSARGLAGADEQFF
>.|.|TRBJ1-2|TRBV30
TGTGCCTGGAGTCCGAACAGGTCCCGCGGCTACACCTTC
CAWSPNRSRGYTF
>TRBD1|.|TRBJ1-4|TRBV5-1
TGCGCCAGCAGCTTGGGGGACAGCCAGAATGAAAAACTGTTTTTT
CASSLGDSQNEKLFF